This TCR beta chain originates from a study of identical twins. Overall study results and limits: Shared out-of-frame alpha sequences (those common to twins) showed excess low generation probability. Sharing of beta out-of-frame sequences by twins showed a weaker excess.

This CDR3 contains 16 residues. Germline V lookup: CDR1 SGHRS, CDR2 YFSETQ. Trimming cost V 0 bases and J 2 bases; bases outside gene matches: 5. TCRdb re-called the 5' RACE reads with MiXCR, one entry per CDR3 protein. The table shows under 500,000 distinct CDR3 sequences, with roughly an eighth occurring only once. With respect to this clonotype: Its antigen is not identified.

This same sample was also part of a study on yellow fever vaccine responses in identical twins.

The sample comprised CD4+ T cells sorted from blood. This receptor was taken from a woman aged 18-30 years in good health. The V call is TRBV5-1, the J call TRBJ2-1, with 7 bases fitting TRBD1. CDR3 in amino acids: CASSLGQGVPYNEQFF. The CDR3 coding sequence is TGCGCCAGCAGCTTGGGTCAGGGGGTCCCCTACAATGAGCAGTTCTTC.